This passage covers 32 T cell receptor beta chains from one sample sequenced in a study of T cells in Graves' hyperthyroidism and ophthalmopathy. RNA transcripts gave rise to amplified TCR beta CDR3 regions. HTBI primers were used for first-round RT-PCR of the TCR CDR3. TCRdb passed the multiplex PCR reads through MiXCR, listing each CDR3 protein once. The sample has roughly 600,000 distinct CDR3 sequences, more than 14% seen once; the top ten hold about 12%. The specimen sequenced was blood. The origin of the receptors is a woman in her 50s with Graves' ophthalmopathy.

This clonotype was seen repeatedly, ten times or more. This rearrangement joins TRBV30 to TRBJ1-1; 9 bases map to TRBD1. This CDR3 is 13 amino acids long. V lost 5 bases and J lost 4; bases outside the gene matches: 5. The germline V gene encodes CDR1 GTSNPN and CDR2 SVGIG (reference sequence). Here the CDR3 reads CAWLRQGGTEAFF. CDR3 DNA sequence: TGTGCCTGGTTGAGACAGGGGGGCACTGAAGCTTTCTTT.

This clonotype was detected many times. V and J are TRBV12-3 or TRBV12-4 and TRBJ2-1, with 14 bases identical to TRBD2. The CDR3 runs 16 residues. J lost 6 bases, V lost 10 bases, and 11 bases had no gene match. CDR3 DNA: TGTGCCACCACGGGACTAGCGGGAGTTAGGCGCAATGAGCAGTTCTTC. Translated, it gives CATTGLAGVRRNEQFF.

There are many counts of this clonotype. The rearrangement links TRBV7-9 to TRBJ2-3; 7 bases agree with TRBD2. The CDR3 loop spans 16 amino acids. Trimming removed 3 bases from V and 5 bases from J; junction bases left unmatched: 11. The germline CDR1 and CDR2 sequences are SEHNR and FQNEAQ (reference sequence). CDR3 in DNA: TGTGCCAGCAGCTTTCCGATAGCGGGTGCTGTAGATACGCAGTATTTT. As protein: CASSFPIAGAVDTQYF. The full variable domain, its missing parts supplied by reference TRBV7-9 and TRBJ2-3, is DTGVSQNPRHKITKRGQNVTFRCDPISEHNRLYWYRQTLGQGPEFLTYFQNEAQLEKSRLLSDRFSAERPKGSFSTLEIQRTEQGDSAMYLCASSFPIAGAVDTQYFGPGTRLTVL.

This rearrangement joins TRBV14 to TRBJ2-2; the match to TRBD2 covers 8 bases. Germline V gene sequence: CDR1 SGHDN, CDR2 FVKESK. This CDR3 comprises 14 residues. V trimming: 10 bases; J trimming: 4 bases; junction bases outside the gene matches: 8. CDR3 in DNA: TGTGCCACCAGAGCGGGAGCCGGCACCGGGGAGCTGTTTTTT. Translation: CATRAGAGTGELFF.

This clonotype was found a few times. The chain is built from TRBV28 and TRBJ2-3, with a weak D call TRBD2 (6 bases). The CDR3 has 15 residues. Germline CDR1 and CDR2: MDHEN and SYDVKM. V lost 3 bases and J 2 bases, leaving 12 bases between the germline ends. Here the CDR3 reads CASSLEGLTTDTQYF. The CDR3 DNA reads TGTGCCAGCAGTTTGGAGGGACTTACCACAGATACGCAGTATTTT.

Many counts were recorded for this clonotype. The gene calls are TRBV2 and TRBJ1-2; D is uncertain. The CDR3 has 16 amino acids. From germline, CDR1 is SNHLY and CDR2 FYNNEI. V lost 7 bases and J 1 base, leaving 19 bases between the germline ends. The CDR3 DNA is TGTGCCAGCATGAGGGATAGACGGCCAGTTAACTATGGCTACACCTTC. This encodes CASMRDRRPVNYGYTF. The variable domain in full, completed from reference TRBV2 and TRBJ1-2, reads EPEVTQTPSHQVTQMGQEVILRCVPISNHLYFYWYRQILGQKVEFLVSFYNNEISEKSEIFDDQFSVERPDGSNFTLKIRSTKLEDSAMYFCASMRDRRPVNYGYTFGSGTRLTVV.

Ten or more counts support this clonotype. The chain carries TRBV7-9 and TRBJ1-6; 7 nucleotides match TRBD1. The V gene end was trimmed by 5 bases and the J gene end by 13 bases; junction bases not matched to a gene: 17. Germline lookup yields CDR1 SEHNR and CDR2 FQNEAQ (reference sequence). The CDR3 length is 16 residues. CDR3 residues: CASSPPGEGAQVPLHF. CDR3 sequence (DNA): TGTGCCAGCAGCCCACCCGGGGAGGGGGCGCAGGTCCCCCTCCACTTT. Drawing the rest from reference TRBV7-9 and TRBJ1-6, the complete variable domain is DTGVSQNPRHKITKRGQNVTFRCDPISEHNRLYWYRQTLGQGPEFLTYFQNEAQLEKSRLLSDRFSAERPKGSFSTLEIQRTEQGDSAMYLCASSPPGEGAQVPLHFGNGTRLTVT.

V and J are TRBV20-1 and TRBJ1-2, with 7 bases that match TRBD1. The CDR3 is 13 residues long. Germline values: CDR1 DFQATT, CDR2 SNEGSKA (reference sequence). In DNA, the CDR3 is TGCAGCGCTGAAGAGGGGGCCGTCTATGGCTACACCTTC. Its translation is CSAEEGAVYGYTF.

This clonotype was detected many times. The chain joins TRBV29-1 to TRBJ2-7, with D perhaps TRBD2 (6 bases). The CDR3 runs 13 residues. Germline CDR1 reads SQVTM; CDR2 reads ANQGSEA. V was cut by 4 bases and J by 0 bases, with 10 bases left in between. CDR3 residues: CSVGRDHSYEQYF. CDR3 nucleotides: TGCAGCGTTGGGAGGGATCACTCCTACGAGCAGTACTTC.

Many counts were recorded for this clonotype. The chain recombines TRBV5-1 with TRBJ2-2; TRBD2 matches at 10 bases. There are 15 residues in the CDR3. The J segment lost 4 bases and the V segment lost 4 bases, leaving 4 bases of the junction unmatched. Per the germline V gene, CDR1 is SGHRS and CDR2 is YFSETQ. The CDR3 coding sequence is TGCGCCAGCAGCCCAGGACTAGCGGTCACCGGGGAGCTGTTTTTT. The encoded protein is CASSPGLAVTGELFF. The full variable domain, completed using reference TRBV5-1 and TRBJ2-2, is KAGVTQTPRYLIKTRGQQVTLSCSPISGHRSVSWYQQTPGQGLQFLFEYFSETQRNKGNFPGRFSGRQFSNSRSEMNVSTLELGDSALYLCASSPGLAVTGELFFGEGSRLTVL.

The J gene is TRBJ2-7, the V gene TRBV7-2; no reliable D call. Trimming pared 1 base from V and 6 bases from J, leaving 10 bases between. The CDR3 runs to 13 residues. Germline V gives CDR1 SGHTA, CDR2 FQGNSA. CDR3 sequence: CASSLVPRLEQYF. Written as DNA, the CDR3 is TGTGCCAGCAGCTTAGTCCCCAGGCTCGAGCAGTACTTC.

The chain employs TRBV4-3 and TRBJ2-7, with 9 bases identical to TRBD1. Germline V gives CDR1 LGHNA, CDR2 YSLEER. The CDR3 is made up of 14 amino acids. V gave up 4 bases and J gave up 5 bases; unmatched junction bases: 6. The DNA of the CDR3 is TGCGCCAGCAGCCGCCGGGACAGGGATCACGAGCAGTACTTC. The encoded protein is CASSRRDRDHEQYF.

The chain joins TRBV11-2 to TRBJ2-1; 9 positions agree with TRBD2. In germline, CDR1 is SGHAT, CDR2 FQNNGV. Trimming took 0 bases from V and 12 from J; bases not matched to a gene: 3. This CDR3 contains 13 residues. This CDR3 is CASSLDPSGTQFF. DNA for the CDR3: TGTGCCAGCAGCTTAGATCCTAGCGGGACGCAGTTCTTC.

This clonotype appeared many times. The J gene is TRBJ2-7, the V gene TRBV30; 9 bases align to TRBD1. Germline assignment: CDR1 GTSNPN and CDR2 SVGIG (reference sequence). V shed 2 bases, J shed 0 bases, and the junction held 5 bases outside the gene matches. The CDR3 runs to 15 residues. The CDR3 bases are TGTGCCTGGAGTTCGTACAGGGGGCACTCCTACGAGCAGTACTTC. It specifies CAWSSYRGHSYEQYF.

Only a few counts were recorded for this clonotype. The rearrangement links TRBV7-2 to TRBJ1-2; possibly TRBD1 for D (6 bases). Per germline, CDR1 SGHTA and CDR2 FQGNSA. This CDR3 has 15 amino acids. The germline V and J ends were trimmed by 1 base and 4 bases, with 13 bases remaining between them. For the CDR3, the DNA is TGTGCCAGCAGCTTAGAACAGCCCAGGGGCTATGGCTACACCTTC. The encoded protein is CASSLEQPRGYGYTF.

This clonotype was observed many times. V and J are TRBV20-1 and TRBJ2-5; TRBD2 matches at 11 bases. The trim removed 0 bases at V and 3 bases at J, leaving 12 bases unmatched. Germline values: CDR1 DFQATT, CDR2 SNEGSKA (reference sequence). CDR3 length: 18 residues. The CDR3 reads CSARDLGRGLADEETQYF. CDR3 in DNA: TGCAGTGCTAGAGATCTAGGCCGGGGACTAGCGGATGAAGAGACCCAGTACTTC.

This clonotype was recorded many times. The CDR3 loop reads CASSLATWRGQPQHF. The CDR3 nucleotides read TGTGCCAGCAGCTTAGCTACTTGGCGGGGTCAGCCCCAGCATTTT. The chain is built from TRBV7-2 and TRBJ1-5; no reliable D call. The CDR3 is 15 amino acids. From germline, CDR1 is SGHTA and CDR2 FQGNSA. With 0 bases removed from V and 6 bases from J, the gap between germline ends came to 12 bases.

This clonotype was seen many times. The chain uses TRBV7-2 and TRBJ2-5; D possibly corresponds to TRBD1 (6 bases). This CDR3 region has 15 residues. V gave up 3 bases and J gave up 5 bases, with 16 bases separating them. CDR1 SGHTA and CDR2 FQGNSA come from the germline V gene. The CDR3 DNA sequence: TGTGCCAGCAGCTTGGGGACAACCACATGGGAGACCCAGTACTTC. Its protein product is CASSLGTTTWETQYF. The variable domain in full, with the rest retrieved from reference TRBV7-2 and TRBJ2-5, is GAGVSQSPSNKVTEKGKDVELRCDPISGHTALYWYRQSLGQGLEFLIYFQGNSAPDKSGLPSDRFSAERTGGSVSTLTIQRTQQEDSAVYLCASSLGTTTWETQYFGPGTRLLVL.

This clonotype was seen repeatedly, ten times or more. The chain has TRBV6-2 or TRBV6-3 and TRBJ1-2; 7 bases fit TRBD1. Germline V lookup: CDR1 MNHEY, CDR2 SVGEGT. Germline trimming cut 7 bases from V and 6 bases from J; bases unmatched to any gene: 8. The CDR3 has 13 residues. This CDR3 is CASTLTGLNGYTF. CDR3 nucleotides: TGTGCCAGCACCCTGACAGGGTTGAATGGCTACACCTTC.

This chain uses TRBV15 with TRBJ2-7; 12 positions match TRBD2. V trimming: 1 base; J trimming: 2 bases; junction bases outside the gene matches: 6. Germline V lookup: CDR1 LNHNV, CDR2 YYDKDF (reference sequence). CDR3 length: 17 residues. The CDR3 sequence is CATSRGLAGATTYEQYF. CDR3 nucleotides: TGTGCCACCAGCAGAGGACTAGCGGGAGCGACGACCTACGAGCAGTACTTC. The full variable domain, completed using reference TRBV15 and TRBJ2-7, is DAMVIQNPRYQVTQFGKPVTLSCSQTLNHNVMYWYQQKSSQAPKLLFHYYDKDFNNEADTPDNFQSRRPNTSFCFLDIRSPGLGDTAMYLCATSRGLAGATTYEQYFGPGTRLTVT.

The table lists this clonotype with many counts. The chain is built from TRBV18 and TRBJ2-7; 8 bases agree with TRBD2. The ends lost 4 bases at V and 2 bases at J; junction bases unmatched: 7. CDR3 length: 15 amino acids. CDR1 is KGHSH, CDR2 LQKENI, per germline. The chain's CDR3 is CASSLRTSLTYEQYF. The CDR3, as DNA: TGTGCCAGCTCACTACGGACTAGCCTGACCTACGAGCAGTACTTC.

This clonotype was seen a handful of times. This sequence joins TRBV28 and TRBJ1-5, with a weak D call TRBD1 (5 bases). The CDR3 is 15 amino acids. The V gene's germline CDR1 is MDHEN and CDR2 SYDVKM. V was shortened by 5 bases and J by 7 bases, with 18 bases between the two germline ends. In nucleotides, the CDR3 is TGTGCCAGCAGTCTCCCGGGGGGGGGGGGGCAGCCCCAGCATTTT. Its translation: CASSLPGGGGQPQHF.

The genes are TRBV10-3 and TRBJ1-2; D uncertain. Trimming stripped 8 bases from V and 2 bases from J, with 9 bases between. CDR1 ENHRY and CDR2 SYGVKD come from the germline V gene. This CDR3 has 12 amino acids. Here the CDR3 DNA reads TGTGCCATCGAAAAGGGAAACTATGGCTACACCTTC. This translates into CAIEKGNYGYTF.

V gene TRBV3-1 combines with J gene TRBJ2-3, with D tentatively TRBD1 or TRBD2 (5 bases each). With 0 bases removed from V and 2 bases from J, the gap between germline ends came to 9 bases. Germline CDR1 reads LGHDT; CDR2 reads YNNKEL (reference sequence). The CDR3 loop spans 15 amino acids. As DNA, the CDR3 is TGTGCCAGCAGCCAAGAAGGGACGCCCACAGATACGCAGTATTTT. Amino acids: CASSQEGTPTDTQYF.

V gene TRBV5-1 combines with J gene TRBJ2-5; weak D call: TRBD1 (5 bases). CDR1 SGHRS and CDR2 YFSETQ come from the germline V gene. The CDR3 covers 15 residues. V lost 0 bases, J lost 5 bases, and 14 bases lay in between. The CDR3 bases are TGCGCCAGCAGCTTGGGGCAGGGCCTAAGGGAGACCCAGTACTTC. Encoded protein: CASSLGQGLRETQYF.

This clonotype was recorded a few times. The chain couples TRBV10-3 to TRBJ1-1; 7 bases map to TRBD1. CDR3 length equals 15 residues. With V trimmed by 0 bases and J by 1 base, 2 bases remained unmatched. The germline V gene has CDR1 ENHRY and CDR2 SYGVKD. CDR3 sequence: CAISESGTANTEAFF. CDR3 nucleotide sequence: TGTGCCATCAGTGAGTCGGGGACAGCGAACACTGAAGCTTTCTTT.

This clonotype came up a few times. The chain combines TRBV7-2 with TRBJ2-2; D might be TRBD2 (6 bases). CDR1 is SGHTA, CDR2 FQGNSA, per germline. V was cut by 5 bases and J by 4 bases, with 14 bases left in between. The CDR3 contains 15 residues. The CDR3 coding sequence is TGTGCCAGCAGCCCTCGGACCGGGGGCACCGGGGAGCTGTTTTTT. Translating it yields CASSPRTGGTGELFF.

This clonotype was seen repeatedly, ten times or more. This sequence joins TRBV2 and TRBJ1-5; tentative D call: TRBD1 (5 bases). CDR3 length: 18 residues. V shed 2 bases and J shed 2 bases, with 19 bases lying between them. The germline V gene encodes CDR1 SNHLY and CDR2 FYNNEI. As DNA, the CDR3 is TGTGCCAGCAGTGAATGGGATCTGGGGCACGTCGGCAATCAGCCCCAGCATTTT. Amino acid sequence: CASSEWDLGHVGNQPQHF.

This clonotype was found many times. The chain links TRBV27 to TRBJ1-1; D unresolved. Germline V gene data show CDR1 as MNHEY and CDR2 as SMNVEV (reference sequence). There are 16 residues in the CDR3. The V end lost 0 bases, the J end lost 0 bases, and 11 bases lay between the germline ends. The CDR3 nucleotides read TGTGCCAGCAGTTTATCCGAGGCCAGGATGAACACTGAAGCTTTCTTT. Encoded protein: CASSLSEARMNTEAFF.

V and J are TRBV20-1 and TRBJ2-1; 14 bases map to TRBD2. Trimming cost V 6 bases and J 8 bases; bases outside gene matches: 9. The CDR3 length is 15 residues. Germline V gene data show CDR1 as DFQATT and CDR2 as SNEGSKA (reference sequence). The DNA of the CDR3 is TGCAGTGCAGACGGGACTAGCGGGAGTCGATATGAGCAGTTCTTC. Amino acid sequence: CSADGTSGSRYEQFF.

Notes on this clonotype: This may be a read error: a much more frequent sequence differs by one nucleotide. This sequence joins TRBV5-1 and TRBJ2-7, with 8 bases identical to TRBD1. Germline values: CDR1 SGHRS, CDR2 YFSETQ. The CDR3 covers 15 residues. CDR3 region: CAGSLGPGGAYEQYF. Written as DNA, the CDR3 is TGCGCCGGCAGCTTGGGTCCAGGGGGCGCCTACGAGCAGTACTTC.

In this sample, this clonotype turned up many times. The chain carries TRBV5-5 and TRBJ2-5; 7 bases fit TRBD2. CDR3 length: 14 amino acids. In germline, CDR1 is SGHKS, CDR2 YYEKEE (reference sequence). Losses at the gene ends were 0 bases for V and 5 bases for J; bases not matched to a gene: 4. The CDR3 is CASSLVRERETQYF. The CDR3 nucleotides read TGTGCCAGCAGCTTGGTGCGGGAGAGGGAGACCCAGTACTTC.